A selection of T cell receptor beta chains follows, all from one sample in a study of CD8+CD57+ T cells in acquired aplastic anemia. TCRdb re-called the reads with MiXCR, one entry per CDR3 protein. The data contain more than 100,000 distinct CDR3 sequences, less than 45% of them seen just once; the ten biggest clones take up under 9%. The sample comprised sorted CD4+, CD8+, or CD8+CD57+ T cells (not recorded which) from PBMCs. Receptor source: a human donor in good health, serving as a control. The CDR3 runs from the conserved cysteine through the conserved F or W. The D gene is left open where the match is weak. Some rows mark clone size as missing; the rest say once, few, many or name a class of expanded clone.

V gene	clone size	J gene	D gene	CDR3 DNA	CDR3 protein
TRBV10-1	NA	TRBJ1-1	NA	TGCGCCAGCAGTGAGAAAAGGTACGGGAGCACTGAAGCTTTCTTT	CASSEKRYGSTEAFF
TRBV19	once	TRBJ1-1	NA	TGTGCCAGTAGTATACCCCGGCGGAAAAGGGGGATTGAAGCTTTCTTT	CASSIPRRKRGIEAFF
TRBV9	many	TRBJ1-1	NA	TGTGCCAGCAGATACAGGCACGACACTGAAGCTTTCTTT	CASRYRHDTEAFF
TRBV4-2	few	TRBJ2-3	TRBD1	TGTGCCAGCAGCCCGGACAGGGGAGGCTCAGATACGCAGTATTTT	CASSPDRGGSDTQYF
TRBV5-6	many	TRBJ1-5	NA	TGTGCCAGCAGCTTGGGACGGGGCAATCAGCCCCAGCATTTT	CASSLGRGNQPQHF
TRBV30	NA	TRBJ2-3	NA	TGTGCCTGGAGTGTACGGACCCTTGGGGGAGATACGCAGTATTTT	CAWSVRTLGGDTQYF
TRBV30	few	TRBJ1-2	NA	TGTGCCTGGACGGCAGGGGTTGTCTCTGGCTACACCTTC	CAWTAGVVSGYTF
TRBV2	NA	TRBJ2-1	TRBD1	TGTGCCAGCAGTGAACGATGGACAGGGGGCAATGAGCAGTTCTTC	CASSERWTGGNEQFF
TRBV10-2	many	TRBJ2-5	NA	TGCGCCAGCAGTGAGTCAATTTGGGGAGAGACCCAGTACTTC	CASSESIWGETQYF
TRBV20-1	many	TRBJ2-3	NA	TGCAGTGCTAGGTCGCCGGTCGAGTATCGTCTTACCGGCACAGATACGCAGTATTTT	CSARSPVEYRLTGTDTQYF
TRBV29-1	NA	TRBJ2-7	NA	TGCAGGATTCCAAGGGGGACCTACGAGCAGTACTTC	CRIPRGTYEQYF
TRBV7-9	NA	TRBJ2-7	TRBD2	TGTGCCAGCAGCCCGCAGCGGGGGAGCTCCTACGAGCAGTACTTC	CASSPQRGSSYEQYF
TRBV5-1	few	TRBJ2-5	NA	TGCGCCAGCAGCTCAGCAGGGGCCCAAGAGACCCAGTACTTC	CASSSAGAQETQYF
TRBV6-5	many	TRBJ1-1	NA	TGTGCCAGCAGTTCTAGTAACAGCCCTGGGCACACTGAAGCTTTCTTT	CASSSSNSPGHTEAFF
TRBV9	NA	TRBJ2-1	NA	TGTGCCAGCAGTCAGAGCCCTTTTGAGCAGTTCTTC	CASSQSPFEQFF
TRBV19	many	TRBJ1-2	NA	TGTGCCAGTCAGGATGATTTCTATGGCTACACCTTC	CASQDDFYGYTF
TRBV6-1	many	TRBJ1-5	NA	TGTGCCAGCAGGGACAGCTACAATCAGCCCCAGCATTTT	CASRDSYNQPQHF
TRBV15	NA	TRBJ1-6	NA	TGTGCCACCGCCACTCGGGCGACTAGGAATTCACCCCTCCACTTT	CATATRATRNSPLHF
TRBV6-1	NA	TRBJ1-2	NA	TGTGCCAGCAGTGAAACAGAGACCACAGCTTATTCTAACTATGGCTACACCTTC	CASSETETTAYSNYGYTF
TRBV7-2	many	TRBJ2-1	NA	TGTGCCAGCAGCTTAGGGCTAGCCTACTACAATGAGCAGTTCTTC	CASSLGLAYYNEQFF
TRBV2	NA	TRBJ2-7	TRBD2	TGTGCCAGCAGCTTAGAGCCAACGGGAGGGCACGAGCAGTACTTC	CASSLEPTGGHEQYF
TRBV9	NA	TRBJ2-2	NA	TGTGCCAGCAGCCCTGGGACGAGGACCGGGGAGCTGTTTTTT	CASSPGTRTGELFF
TRBV20-1	NA	TRBJ1-2	NA	TGCAGTGCTCACGATCCCGGGACACTCTACACCTTC	CSAHDPGTLYTF
TRBV2	NA	TRBJ1-5	NA	TGTGCCAGCTCGGCGGGGAGACAAGAGACCCAGCATTTT	CASSAGRQETQHF
TRBV7-9	once	TRBJ2-7	NA	TGTGCCACCGGCCGACCCCGGACCTACGAGCAGTACTTC	CATGRPRTYEQYF
TRBV20-1	NA	TRBJ2-3	TRBD2	TGCAGTGTCTCAAGCGGGAGAGCGGATACGCAGTATTTT	CSVSSGRADTQYF
TRBV19	many	TRBJ1-1	NA	TGTGCCAGCACCCTCTTCCTCGGGGGAGGCACTGAAGCTTTCTTT	CASTLFLGGGTEAFF
TRBV20-1	many	TRBJ2-1	TRBD2	TGCAGTGCTTCCGGGACTAGCGGGAGAGGCTCCTACAATGAGCAGTTCTTC	CSASGTSGRGSYNEQFF
TRBV27	NA	TRBJ1-1	TRBD1	TGTGCCAGCAGTTTAACGTTCAGGGGGCGAAACACTGAAGCTTTCTTT	CASSLTFRGRNTEAFF
TRBV7-9	few	TRBJ2-7	NA	TGTGCCAGCAGCTTAGAACGCGTGTACGAGCAGTACTTC	CASSLERVYEQYF
TRBV2	NA	TRBJ1-4	NA	TGTGCCAGCAGGGAACAGGCGCAGGGTAATGAAAAACTGTTTTTT	CASREQAQGNEKLFF
TRBV25-1	NA	TRBJ2-7	TRBD2	TGTGCCAGCAGCCAAGAGTCTGGGACTAGCGACTACGAGCAGTACTTC	CASSQESGTSDYEQYF
TRBV19	many	TRBJ1-2	NA	TGTGCCAGTAGCCCGGGACACCTTAACTATGGCTACACCTTC	CASSPGHLNYGYTF
TRBV2	NA	TRBJ1-6	NA	TGTGCCAGCAATGGACAGTATAATTCACCCCTCCACTTT	CASNGQYNSPLHF
TRBV10-3	NA	TRBJ1-2	TRBD1	TGTGCCATCAGAATTACAGGGGGAAACTATGGCTACACCTTC	CAIRITGGNYGYTF
TRBV12-3/TRBV12-4	many	TRBJ2-1	NA	TGTGCCAGCAGTCCCGAAGACAGTGAGCAGTTCTTC	CASSPEDSEQFF
TRBV4-2	many	TRBJ2-1	NA	TGTGCCAGCAGCGGGGACGGGCCGGGGTACAATGAGCAGTTCTTC	CASSGDGPGYNEQFF
TRBV3-1	few	TRBJ1-2	NA	TGTGCCAGCAGCCGTAATCCGACAATTTTCTATGGCTACACCTTC	CASSRNPTIFYGYTF
TRBV5-1	many	TRBJ2-7	NA	TGCGCCAGCAGCTTGCCAGGGGCCTCCTACGAGCAGTACTTC	CASSLPGASYEQYF
TRBV29-1	many	TRBJ2-5	NA	TGCAGCGCCGGAAGCCGGGGTTGGGAGACCCAGTACTTC	CSAGSRGWETQYF